This T cell receptor beta chain was identified in a study of Graves' ophthalmopathy and Graves' hyperthyroidism. RNA transcripts yielded amplified TCR beta CDR3 regions. Second-round multiplex PCR followed a first-round RT-PCR using HTBI primers. One entry per CDR3 protein, called by TCRdb with MiXCR from the multiplex PCR reads. The repertoire consists of about 740,000 distinct CDR3 sequences, with 40% occurring once and the leading ten covering 40% to 45%. Clinical symptoms, serum thyroxine, TRAb, thyroid ultrasound and orbital computed tomography formed the basis of diagnosis. With regard to this clonotype: Antigen: not known. At one end the junction does not follow the germline gene, possibly because of a read error.

General study results and limits: Most thyroid-expanded clonotypes exceeding 0.001 frequency were also found in blood.

This receptor was obtained from an adult man with Graves' ophthalmopathy. Sequenced sample: peripheral blood.

The CDR3 sequence: CASSQGAGSGANVLTF. As DNA, the CDR3 is TGCGCCAGCAGCCAAGGCGCCGGCTCTGGGGCCAACGTCCTGACTTTC. The rearrangement uses TRBV7-9 and TRBJ2-6; D not resolved. Germline V lookup: CDR1 SEHNR, CDR2 FQNEAQ (reference sequence). The CDR3 is made up of 16 amino acids. The complete variable domain, with remaining parts taken from reference TRBV7-9 and TRBJ2-6, reads DTGVSQNPRHKITKRGQNVTFRCDPISEHNRLYWYRQTLGQGPEFLTYFQNEAQLEKSRLLSDRFSAERPKGSFSTLEIQRTEQGDSAMYLCASSQGAGSGANVLTFGAGSRLTVL.